This T cell receptor beta chain was profiled in a study of blood T cell repertoires in COVID-19. Study-level background: T cells, B-cell-depleted T cells, or PBMCs supplied cDNA or gDNA.

The V end was cut by 9 bases, the J end by 6 bases, with 17 bases between. CDR1 is MDHEN and CDR2 is SYDVKM in the germline V gene. The CDR3 extends over 14 amino acids. Some clones are missing from TCRdb's copy, which holds only in-frame ones; the method was immunoSEQ multiplex PCR. Found here are approximately 190,000 clones, roughly nine tenths of them singletons; the top ten hold roughly 2.2%. The V and J genes are TRBV28 and TRBJ1-4; a possible D gene is TRBD1 (6 bases). The receptor comes from a man between 65 and 85 years old with active or convalescent COVID-19. The sequenced sample consisted of peripheral blood. CDR3 residues: CASCRGGKDEKLFF. CDR3 DNA sequence: TGTGCCAGTTGTAGGGGGGGCAAGGATGAAAAACTGTTTTTT. The entire variable domain, with the rest obtained from reference TRBV28 and TRBJ1-4, is as follows: DVKVTQSSRYLVKRTGEKVFLECVQDMDHENMFWYRQDPGLGLRLIYFSYDVKMKEKGDIPEGYSVSREKKERFSLILESASTNQTSMYLCASCRGGKDEKLFFGSGTQLSVL.